Following are 11 T cell receptor beta chains from one sample sequenced in a study of blood T cell repertoires in COVID-19. Clones were read by immunoSEQ multiplex PCR, and TCRdb kept only the in-frame ones, dropping some. The sample lists some 70,000 clones; roughly four fifths were seen once. The sequenced sample consisted of peripheral blood. These receptors originate from a man aged 60 to 69 with COVID-19, enrolled during active disease.

The chain has TRBV5-1 and TRBJ2-1; 9 bases match TRBD1. Per germline, CDR1 SGHRS and CDR2 YFSETQ. V was clipped by 4 bases and J by 7 bases; unmatched bases: 3. The CDR3 sequence is 13 residues long. The CDR3 loop is CASSIQGANEQFF. In DNA form, the CDR3 reads TGCGCCAGCAGCATACAGGGGGCGAATGAGCAGTTCTTC.

The chain has TRBV3-1 (or the pseudogene TRBV3-2) and TRBJ2-7; 9 bases map to TRBD1. The CDR3 has 14 residues. The junction had 9 bases not matched to a gene; V was cut back by 8 bases and J by 4 bases. Germline V gives CDR1 LGHDT, CDR2 YNNKEL (reference sequence). The CDR3 protein is CASSHPGQGYEQYF. CDR3 sequence (DNA): TGTGCCAGCTCCCATCCGGGACAGGGATACGAGCAGTACTTC.

The chain links TRBV15 to TRBJ2-4; D possibly corresponds to TRBD1 (5 bases). There are 13 residues in the CDR3. The V gene lost 4 bases and the J gene lost 3 bases, with 7 bases spanning the gap. CDR1 is LNHNV and CDR2 is YYDKDF in the germline V gene (reference sequence). This CDR3 is CATSTGNKNIQYF. CDR3 nucleotides: TGTGCCACCAGCACAGGGAACAAAAACATTCAGTACTTC.

DNA of the CDR3: TGCGCCAGCAGCAGACAGGGACTAGCGGGATACGAGCAGTACTTC. Translation gives CASSRQGLAGYEQYF. This chain joins TRBV4-1 and TRBJ2-7, with 13 nucleotides matching TRBD2. The CDR3 extends over 15 amino acids. Germline trimming cut 5 bases from V and 4 bases from J; bases unmatched to any gene: 5. Germline lookup yields CDR1 MGHRA and CDR2 YSYEKL.

The rearrangement uses TRBV28 and TRBJ2-6, with no clear D. The CDR3 extends over 14 amino acids. Trimming shortened V by 11 bases and J by 0 bases, and 11 bases separated the two germline ends. Looked up from germline, CDR1 is MDHEN and CDR2 is SYDVKM. The DNA of the CDR3 is TGTGCCTCAACACCTTCCTCTGGGGCCAACGTCCTGACTTTC. This gives the protein CASTPSSGANVLTF.

This clone appeared a few times. The chain combines TRBV5-6 with TRBJ1-5, with TRBD1 identical over 8 bases. The CDR3 contains 15 residues. From germline, CDR1 is SGHDT and CDR2 YYEEEE. V lost 4 bases to trimming and J lost 5 bases; unmatched junction nucleotides: 8. The CDR3 region has the DNA TGTGCCAGCAGCATTACAGGGGGATCTTATCAGCCCCAGCATTTT. Translated: CASSITGGSYQPQHF.

The chain uses TRBV19 and TRBJ2-3; D gene uncertain. The CDR3 spans 11 residues. Trimming stripped 5 bases from V and 5 bases from J, with 5 bases between. Per germline, CDR1 LNHDA and CDR2 SQIVND (reference sequence). CDR3 amino acids: CASSEEDTQYF. In nucleotides, the CDR3 is TGTGCCAGTAGTGAGGAAGATACGCAGTATTTT.

Only a few counts were recorded for this clone. The chain joins TRBV11-3 to TRBJ2-2; D is unclear. Trimming left V 6 bases short and J 7 bases short, with 9 bases between. Germline CDR1 is SGHNT and CDR2 is YENEEA. The CDR3 runs 12 residues. The CDR3 coding sequence is TGTGCCAGCAGGGCCCAGGACGGGGAGCTGTTTTTT. Translating it yields CASRAQDGELFF.

This clone was observed a handful of times. The chain employs TRBV18 and TRBJ1-2, with D possibly being TRBD1 (5 bases). The V and J ends lost 5 bases and 5 bases respectively, with 9 bases between them. CDR1 KGHSH and CDR2 LQKENI come from the germline V gene. This CDR3 region has 12 residues. The DNA of the CDR3 is TGTGCCAGCTCAGGGGCTTCTTATGGCTACACCTTC. Its translation is CASSGASYGYTF.

The CDR3 is CASSDRGRDYTF. CDR3 DNA: TGTGCCAGTAGCGACAGGGGGAGAGATTACACCTTC. The chain has TRBV19 and TRBJ1-2; 9 bases are shared with TRBD1. Germline V gene lookup returns CDR1 LNHDA and CDR2 SQIVND (reference sequence). There are 12 residues in the CDR3. After removal of 6 bases from V and 11 bases from J, the junction contained 7 bases not matched to a gene. Filled out from reference TRBV19 and TRBJ1-2, the complete variable domain reads DGGITQSPKYLFRKEGQNVTLSCEQNLNHDAMYWYRQDPGQGLRLIYYSQIVNDFQKGDIAEGYSVSREKKESFPLTVTSAQKNPTAFYLCASSDRGRDYTFGSGTRLTVV.

This clone was observed once. The rearrangement links TRBV5-6 to TRBJ2-2, with 9 bases aligning to TRBD1. The CDR3 is 15 residues long. The trim removed 5 bases at V and 3 bases at J, leaving 5 bases unmatched. The germline V gene encodes CDR1 SGHDT and CDR2 YYEEEE. CDR3 nucleotides: TGTGCCAGCAGTAGGGACAGGGCCGACACCGGGGAGCTGTTTTTT. This codes for CASSRDRADTGELFF.